The 19 T cell receptor beta chains presented below share a single source sample, sequenced in a study of cytomegalovirus exposure and HLA in healthy donors. This PCR relied on a set of 60 Vbeta primers and 13 Jbeta primers. Only in-frame clones appear in the TCRdb table, and some are missing; sequencing was by immunoSEQ multiplex PCR. Of roughly 98,000 clones listed, 76% are singletons. Sequencing input: PBMCs. These receptors were collected from a man in his forties in good health and CMV-seronegative.

The chain combines TRBV6-5 with TRBJ2-7; the match to TRBD2 covers 8 bases. Germline assignment: CDR1 MNHEY and CDR2 SVGAGI. The V and J ends lost 4 bases and 6 bases, in that order; junction bases with no gene match: 11. The CDR3 covers 15 residues. In DNA, the CDR3 is TGTGCCAGCAGTTCCTTAGCGGGACCCGTTCGCGAGCAGTACTTC. It encodes CASSSLAGPVREQYF.

This chain joins TRBV6-1 and TRBJ2-7; 8 positions match TRBD1. CDR1 is MNHNS, CDR2 SASEGT, per germline. V trimming: 4 bases; J trimming: 4 bases; junction bases outside the gene matches: 9. The length of the CDR3 is 15 residues. The CDR3 DNA reads as TGTGCCAGCAGTGGGGCCGGGACAGGCGCGTACGAGCAGTACTTC. Protein sequence: CASSGAGTGAYEQYF.

This clone was found once. Written as DNA, the CDR3 is TGTGCCAGCAGTCAGGAAAGCGGGTCCTACAATGAGCAGTTCTTC. Translating gives CASSQESGSYNEQFF. The chain employs TRBV6-4 and TRBJ2-1, with D perhaps TRBD2 (6 bases). CDR3 size: 15 residues. V lost 5 bases, J lost 1 base, and 12 bases lay in between. The germline V gene encodes CDR1 MRHNA and CDR2 SNTAGT.

The chain has TRBV4-2 and TRBJ1-5, with a weak D call TRBD1 (6 bases). V lost 3 bases and J 3 bases, leaving 18 bases between the germline ends. Per the germline V gene, CDR1 is LGHNA and CDR2 is YNFKEQ. The CDR3 covers 17 residues. The CDR3 sequence is CASSQQQGTDTNQPQHF. As DNA, the CDR3 is TGTGCCAGCAGCCAGCAACAGGGAACGGACACCAATCAGCCCCAGCATTTT.

V gene TRBV2 combines with J gene TRBJ2-5; TRBD1 matches 10 bases. The CDR3 runs to 14 residues. Germline-derived CDR1 and CDR2 are SNHLY and FYNNEI. V dropped 7 bases and J dropped 3; count of bases not matched to a gene: 5. The CDR3 loop reads CASITGTGEETQYF. The DNA of the CDR3 is TGTGCCAGCATTACCGGGACAGGGGAAGAGACCCAGTACTTC.

V is TRBV29-1 and J is TRBJ2-2; D not certain. The CDR3 runs 14 residues. V lost 8 bases and J lost 5, with 18 bases in between. CDR1 and CDR2 from the germline V gene are SQVTM and ANQGSEA. The CDR3 reads CSPSRVLGTGELFF. In nucleotides, the CDR3 is TGCAGCCCCTCCCGGGTGCTTGGGACCGGGGAGCTGTTTTTT.

This clone appeared a few times. J is TRBJ2-7 and V is TRBV13; the D gene is possibly TRBD1 (6 bases). The V gene's germline CDR1 is PRHDT and CDR2 FYEKMQ (reference sequence). The V and J ends lost 5 bases and 5 bases respectively, with 16 bases between them. The CDR3 loop spans 14 amino acids. DNA for the CDR3: TGTGCCAGCAGCCGAAACAGGGTCTATAACGAGCAGTACTTC. Amino acids: CASSRNRVYNEQYF.

J is TRBJ1-1 and V is TRBV9; 7 nucleotides match TRBD1. Per the germline V gene, CDR1 is SGDLS and CDR2 is YYNGEE. There are 16 residues in the CDR3. Trimming removed 3 bases from V and 1 base from J; junction bases left unmatched: 9. CDR3 nucleotides: TGTGCCAGCAGCGCCATCCACGACAGGGCGAACACTGAAGCTTTCTTT. Translating it yields CASSAIHDRANTEAFF.

This rearrangement joins TRBV11-3 to TRBJ2-1; 9 bases align to TRBD2. Trimming cost V 1 base and J 4 bases; bases outside gene matches: 2. The CDR3 has 15 amino acids. Germline values: CDR1 SGHNT, CDR2 YENEEA. The CDR3, as DNA: TGTGCCAGCAGCTTAGGACTAGCGGATTACAATGAGCAGTTCTTC. It specifies CASSLGLADYNEQFF.

The chain employs TRBV29-1 and TRBJ1-5; 9 positions match TRBD1. Germline CDR1 and CDR2: SQVTM and ANQGSEA. V gave up 6 bases and J gave up 6 bases; unmatched junction bases: 6. There are 13 residues in the CDR3. The chain's CDR3 is CSVGQGKGQPQHF. In DNA, the CDR3 is TGCAGCGTCGGACAGGGGAAGGGTCAGCCCCAGCATTTT. Full variable domain (rest looked up from reference TRBV29-1 and TRBJ1-5): SAVISQKPSRDICQRGTSLTIQCQVDSQVTMMFWYRQQPGQSLTLIATANQGSEATYESGFVIDKFPISRPNLTFSTLTVSNMSPEDSSIYLCSVGQGKGQPQHFGDGTRLSIL.

The rearrangement links TRBV2 to TRBJ2-4, with D maybe TRBD1 (6 bases). V lost 3 bases, J lost 7 bases, and 7 bases lay in between. This CDR3 is 12 amino acids long. CDR1 is SNHLY and CDR2 is FYNNEI in the germline V gene. CDR3 in DNA: TGTGCCAGCAGTGAGGGGGCCAACATTCAGTACTTC. Its translation: CASSEGANIQYF. The complete variable domain, with remaining parts taken from reference TRBV2 and TRBJ2-4, reads EPEVTQTPSHQVTQMGQEVILRCVPISNHLYFYWYRQILGQKVEFLVSFYNNEISEKSEIFDDQFSVERPDGSNFTLKIRSTKLEDSAMYFCASSEGANIQYFGAGTRLSVL.

This sequence joins TRBV28 and TRBJ2-3, with 7 bases identical to TRBD1. Germline values: CDR1 MDHEN, CDR2 SYDVKM. V shed 4 bases, J shed 1 base, and the junction held 5 bases outside the gene matches. The CDR3 loop spans 15 amino acids. This CDR3 reads CASSSSGQGTDTQYF. DNA for the CDR3: TGTGCCAGCAGTTCCTCCGGACAGGGCACAGATACGCAGTATTTT.

The rearrangement joins TRBV18 to TRBJ2-2; tentatively, D is TRBD2 (5 bases). CDR1 and CDR2 from the germline V gene are KGHSH and LQKENI. The CDR3 totals 15 residues. The V and J ends lost 3 bases and 5 bases respectively, with 13 bases between them. The CDR3 here is CASSPWGVRTGELFF. The CDR3, as DNA: TGTGCCAGCTCACCTTGGGGAGTTCGAACCGGGGAGCTGTTTTTT.

The chain links TRBV19 to TRBJ2-5, with D unresolved. V lost 5 bases and J 6 bases, leaving 13 bases between the germline ends. This CDR3 region has 13 residues. The germline gives CDR1 LNHDA, CDR2 SQIVND (reference sequence). The DNA of the CDR3 is TGTGCCAGTAGTCTACGATCTACGCAGACCCAGTACTTC. As protein: CASSLRSTQTQYF.

This clone was seen once. CDR3 DNA sequence: TGTGCCAGCATTTTCCGCACTTGGGGGGCCGGGGAGCTGTTTTTT. It encodes CASIFRTWGAGELFF. This chain uses TRBV28 with TRBJ2-2, with TRBD2 as a possible D gene (6 bases). This CDR3 has 15 residues. Germline V gene sequence: CDR1 MDHEN, CDR2 SYDVKM. Trimming took off 7 bases at V and 6 bases at J, with 18 bases between the two ends.

The chain joins TRBV7-9 to TRBJ1-2; TRBD1 matches at 10 bases. J lost 7 bases, V lost 4 bases, and 6 bases had no gene match. The length of the CDR3 is 14 residues. CDR1 is SEHNR and CDR2 is FQNEAQ in the germline V gene (reference sequence). The CDR3 spells CASSSGTGERGYTF. CDR3 in DNA: TGTGCCAGCAGCTCCGGGACAGGGGAGCGTGGCTACACCTTC.

The chain's CDR3 is CAWSVYQGALVATNEKLFF. The CDR3 bases are TGTGCCTGGAGTGTATATCAGGGGGCCCTAGTTGCAACTAATGAAAAACTGTTTTTT. The chain has TRBV30 and TRBJ1-4; 8 bases line up with TRBD1. Germline V CDR1 and CDR2: GTSNPN, SVGIG (reference sequence). The CDR3 is 19 residues long. With V trimmed by 0 bases and J by 0 bases, 12 bases remained unmatched.

This chain links TRBV13 with TRBJ2-7, with D hard to call. V was pared by 1 base and J by 1 base, with 5 bases between. The CDR3 has 13 residues. Germline V lookup: CDR1 PRHDT, CDR2 FYEKMQ (reference sequence). This CDR3 is CASSLVLSYEQYF. In nucleotides, the CDR3 is TGTGCCAGCAGCTTAGTACTATCCTACGAGCAGTACTTC.

V and J are TRBV5-1 and TRBJ2-7; D is ambiguous. The CDR3 runs to 16 residues. Germline CDR1 reads SGHRS; CDR2 reads YFSETQ. V was cut by 1 base and J by 4 bases, with 18 bases left in between. The CDR3 coding sequence is TGCGCCAGCAGCTTGAATACTGGAGCGTTCTTGTACGAGCAGTACTTC. It is translated as CASSLNTGAFLYEQYF.